A selection of T cell receptor beta chains follows, all from one sample in a study of T cells in Graves' hyperthyroidism and ophthalmopathy. TCRdb reanalysed the multiplex PCR reads using MiXCR and keeps one entry per CDR3 protein. The repertoire includes fewer than 750,000 distinct CDR3 sequences, roughly 15% of them detected once, and around 13% sits in the top ten. Sequences were obtained from blood. The origin of the receptors is a woman in her fifties or sixties with Graves' ophthalmopathy. CDR3s include the opening cysteine and the closing phenylalanine or tryptophan. A D gene is named only where the DNA matches it firmly. A clone size is listed for some rows: how often the clone was seen (once, few, many), or a class if it is expanded.

CDR3nt: TGCGCCAGCAGTCGCAAAAGTGGACTAGCGGGAGTAGGGGACACCGGGGAGCTGTTTTTT
CDR3aa: CASSRKSGLAGVGDTGELFF
d_gene: TRBD2
v_gene: TRBV4-3
abundance: NA
j_gene: TRBJ2-2

CDR3nt: TGTGCCTGGAAAGTAGGAACTAGCTTCACCGGGGAGCTGTTTTTT
CDR3aa: CAWKVGTSFTGELFF
d_gene: NA
v_gene: TRBV30
abundance: many
j_gene: TRBJ2-2

CDR3nt: TGTGCCAGCAGTACGACAGGGGGCGGCTCTGGGGCCAACGTCCTGACTTTC
CDR3aa: CASSTTGGGSGANVLTF
d_gene: TRBD1
v_gene: TRBV12-3/TRBV12-4
abundance: many
j_gene: TRBJ2-6

CDR3nt: TGCGCCAGCAGCCAAGATACGGTTCAGACGTATTCCTATAATTCACCCCTCCACTTT
CDR3aa: CASSQDTVQTYSYNSPLHF
d_gene: NA
v_gene: TRBV4-1
abundance: NA
j_gene: TRBJ1-6

CDR3nt: TGTGCCAGCAGGCGACTAGCCGAGACCCAGTACTTC
CDR3aa: CASRRLAETQYF
d_gene: TRBD2
v_gene: TRBV7-2
abundance: many
j_gene: TRBJ2-5

CDR3nt: TGTGCCAGCAGTTTTAGGGCGGGGGGGGACTATAATTCACCCCTCCACTTT
CDR3aa: CASSFRAGGDYNSPLHF
d_gene: NA
v_gene: TRBV27
abundance: NA
j_gene: TRBJ1-6

CDR3nt: TGTGCCAGCTCCCGGGGGGGTATCACCGGGGAGCTGTTTTTT
CDR3aa: CASSRGGITGELFF
d_gene: TRBD2
v_gene: TRBV9
abundance: NA
j_gene: TRBJ2-2

CDR3nt: TGTGCCAGCAGTAGGGACGGGGGAGATACGCAGTATTTT
CDR3aa: CASSRDGGDTQYF
d_gene: NA
v_gene: TRBV2
abundance: many
j_gene: TRBJ2-3

CDR3nt: TGTGCCAGCAGCGGAACACCCCGGGGGGTAACAGATACGCAGTATTTT
CDR3aa: CASSGTPRGVTDTQYF
d_gene: TRBD2
v_gene: TRBV5-6
abundance: few
j_gene: TRBJ2-3

CDR3nt: TGTGCCAGCAGCCAGGGCCCGACCCGAAGGGCTGGCTACACCTTC
CDR3aa: CASSQGPTRRAGYTF
d_gene: NA
v_gene: TRBV3-1
abundance: few
j_gene: TRBJ1-2

CDR3nt: TGTGCCAGCAGCCGGACAGGGGTAACTGGGGCCAACGTCCTGACTTTC
CDR3aa: CASSRTGVTGANVLTF
d_gene: TRBD1
v_gene: TRBV6-1
abundance: many
j_gene: TRBJ2-6

CDR3nt: TGTGCCAGCAGCTTATTGGGGGACAGCCTCACCGGGGAGCTGTTTTTT
CDR3aa: CASSLLGDSLTGELFF
d_gene: TRBD1
v_gene: TRBV7-2
abundance: NA
j_gene: TRBJ2-2

CDR3nt: TGTGCCAGCAGCACTTACGGCGGGAGCAAATACAATGAGCAGTTCTTC
CDR3aa: CASSTYGGSKYNEQFF
d_gene: TRBD2
v_gene: TRBV7-9
abundance: NA
j_gene: TRBJ2-1

CDR3nt: TGTGCCAGCAGCTCCAGCGGAGGGGGGACCCAGTACTTC
CDR3aa: CASSSSGGGTQYF
d_gene: NA
v_gene: TRBV7-3
abundance: few
j_gene: TRBJ2-5

CDR3nt: TGTGCCAGCAAGACTAGACAGTACACCGGGGAGCTGTTTTTT
CDR3aa: CASKTRQYTGELFF
d_gene: NA
v_gene: TRBV28
abundance: many
j_gene: TRBJ2-2

CDR3nt: TGTGCCATCAACGTCAGGGACAAACCTAACACTGAAGCTTTCTTT
CDR3aa: CAINVRDKPNTEAFF
d_gene: NA
v_gene: TRBV10-3
abundance: few
j_gene: TRBJ1-1

CDR3nt: TGTGCCAGCAGAAGGGGGGCGGGGTACGAGCAGTACTTC
CDR3aa: CASRRGAGYEQYF
d_gene: NA
v_gene: TRBV7-9
abundance: once
j_gene: TRBJ2-7

CDR3nt: TGTGCCAGCAGCCTCAGACAGGGGGCGCGGGAGCAGTACTTC
CDR3aa: CASSLRQGAREQYF
d_gene: TRBD1
v_gene: TRBV7-2
abundance: many
j_gene: TRBJ2-7

CDR3nt: TGTGCCAGCAGAAGGGAGGCCTCCTACAATGAGCAGTTCTTC
CDR3aa: CASRREASYNEQFF
d_gene: NA
v_gene: TRBV2
abundance: many
j_gene: TRBJ2-1

CDR3nt: TGTGCCAGCAGCTTAGTGGGTCAGCGGGGGCGGTACGAGCAGTACTTC
CDR3aa: CASSLVGQRGRYEQYF
d_gene: TRBD2
v_gene: TRBV11-2
abundance: many
j_gene: TRBJ2-7

CDR3nt: TGTGCCAGCAGCCACCCGGGACTAGCGAACAATGAGCAGTTCTTC
CDR3aa: CASSHPGLANNEQFF
d_gene: TRBD2
v_gene: TRBV14
abundance: few
j_gene: TRBJ2-1

CDR3nt: TGTGCCAGCAGTACAGGGGATGGCTACACCTTC
CDR3aa: CASSTGDGYTF
d_gene: TRBD1
v_gene: TRBV28
abundance: many
j_gene: TRBJ1-2

CDR3nt: TGTGCCAGCAGCTCGCACAGGTCTTACGAGCAGTACTTC
CDR3aa: CASSSHRSYEQYF
d_gene: NA
v_gene: TRBV7-2
abundance: NA
j_gene: TRBJ2-7

CDR3nt: TGTGCCACCGGCCCGAGACTCACAGATACGCAGTATTTT
CDR3aa: CATGPRLTDTQYF
d_gene: NA
v_gene: TRBV24-1
abundance: many
j_gene: TRBJ2-3

CDR3nt: TGTGCCAGCAGTTTAGCGCGAGGTGGGGGGCTTAGGAGCAATCAGCCCCAGCATTTT
CDR3aa: CASSLARGGGLRSNQPQHF
d_gene: NA
v_gene: TRBV12-3/TRBV12-4
abundance: many
j_gene: TRBJ1-5

CDR3nt: TGTGCCAGCAGCTCCGCGGGAGGGGAATGGTCGGGCACAGATACGCAGTATTTT
CDR3aa: CASSSAGGEWSGTDTQYF
d_gene: TRBD2
v_gene: TRBV12-3/TRBV12-4
abundance: many
j_gene: TRBJ2-3

CDR3nt: TGCAGCGTGAGGACGGTATCCTACGAGCAGTACTTC
CDR3aa: CSVRTVSYEQYF
d_gene: NA
v_gene: TRBV29-1
abundance: many
j_gene: TRBJ2-7